The 13 T cell receptor beta chains presented below share a single source sample, sequenced in a study of CD8 T cells in ankylosing spondylitis. Study findings and constraints: In ankylosing spondylitis blood, a motif of seven or eight highly homologous TCR beta variants appeared characteristic.

The antigens these receptors bind are not known. TCRdb called the 5' RACE reads again in MiXCR, with one record for every CDR3 protein. The sample contains 350,000 to 450,000 distinct CDR3 sequences, 25% to 30% of which appear only once. The sample was blood, either unsorted or a sorted T cell fraction (not recorded which). The source is a male donor with ankylosing spondylitis.

This CDR3 is CASRLDWTGVRYEQFF. CDR3 sequence (DNA): TGTGCCAGCAGGTTGGACTGGACAGGGGTTAGATATGAGCAGTTCTTC. The chain is built from TRBV12-3 or TRBV12-4 and TRBJ2-1; 9 bases are a match to TRBD1. Trimming cost V 6 bases and J 8 bases; bases outside gene matches: 14. The length of the CDR3 is 16 residues.

V is TRBV5-6 and J is TRBJ2-2; D possibly matches TRBD1 or TRBD2 (5 bases each). CDR3 length: 16 amino acids. The germline V gene has CDR1 SGHDT and CDR2 YYEEEE. Trimming removed 1 base at V and 1 base at J, with 11 bases between. The CDR3 region is CASSLMGTKNTGELFF. The CDR3 DNA reads as TGTGCCAGCAGCTTGATGGGGACGAAGAACACCGGGGAGCTGTTTTTT. The complete variable domain, with remaining parts taken from reference TRBV5-6 and TRBJ2-2, reads DAGVTQSPTHLIKTRGQQVTLRCSPKSGHDTVSWYQQALGQGPQFIFQYYEEEERQRGNFPDRFSGHQFPNYSSELNVNALLLGDSALYLCASSLMGTKNTGELFFGEGSRLTVL.

V usage is TRBV5-1 and J usage is TRBJ2-1; 16 positions match TRBD2. Germline-derived CDR1 and CDR2 are SGHRS and YFSETQ. This CDR3 is built from 17 residues. The V segment lost 2 bases and the J segment 7 bases; nucleotides outside the gene matches: 6. CDR3 residues: CASSFGGLAGGRNEQFF. CDR3 coding DNA: TGCGCCAGCAGCTTTGGGGGACTAGCGGGAGGGAGGAATGAGCAGTTCTTC.

The V gene is TRBV5-6, the J gene TRBJ2-3; D is undetermined. The CDR3 totals 14 residues. V was pared by 3 bases and J by 4 bases, with 12 bases between. The germline CDR1 and CDR2 sequences are SGHDT and YYEEEE. This CDR3 is CASSSNFGADTQYF. In DNA, the CDR3 is TGTGCCAGCAGCTCAAATTTCGGTGCAGATACGCAGTATTTT. The full variable domain, in which reference TRBV5-6 and TRBJ2-3 provide the parts outside the CDR3, is DAGVTQSPTHLIKTRGQQVTLRCSPKSGHDTVSWYQQALGQGPQFIFQYYEEEERQRGNFPDRFSGHQFPNYSSELNVNALLLGDSALYLCASSSNFGADTQYFGPGTRLTVL.

Only a few counts were recorded for this clonotype. J is TRBJ1-4 and V is TRBV5-1, with D perhaps TRBD1 (5 bases). V shed 4 bases and J shed 3 bases, with 13 bases lying between them. The CDR3 spans 15 residues. Germline values: CDR1 SGHRS, CDR2 YFSETQ. DNA for the CDR3: TGCGCCAGCAGCCGATCCGGGACGGCTAATGAAAAACTGTTTTTT. The encoded protein is CASSRSGTANEKLFF.

The J gene is TRBJ2-5, the V gene TRBV7-2; a possible D gene is TRBD2 (5 bases). The V gene lost 5 bases and the J gene lost 2 bases, with 18 bases spanning the gap. CDR3 length: 16 amino acids. Germline CDR1 and CDR2: SGHTA and FQGNSA. The CDR3 nucleotides are TGTGCCAGCAGCCCCCTCCCCCTAAGCGGTCAAGAGACCCAGTACTTC. Protein: CASSPLPLSGQETQYF.

The gene calls are TRBV28 and TRBJ2-7; D is ambiguous. The CDR3 extends over 13 amino acids. The germline V gene encodes CDR1 MDHEN and CDR2 SYDVKM. The V gene lost 10 bases and the J gene lost 0 bases, with 13 bases spanning the gap. The CDR3 sequence: CATQRGSSYEQYV. In nucleotides, the CDR3 is TGTGCCACCCAGAGAGGCTCCTCCTACGAGCAGTACGTC.

V and J are TRBV5-1 and TRBJ2-5; D call uncertain. Germline V CDR1 and CDR2: SGHRS, YFSETQ. Trimming cost V 1 base and J 2 bases, with 12 bases left between them. CDR3 length: 15 amino acids. Here the CDR3 DNA reads TGCGCCAGCAGCTTGCGGTGGGCAGCACAAGAGACCCAGTACTTC. The encoded protein is CASSLRWAAQETQYF.

This clonotype turned up a few times. This rearrangement joins TRBV27 to TRBJ2-1; D remains unclear. Trimming shortened V by 6 bases and J by 13 bases, and 13 bases separated the two germline ends. CDR1 is MNHEY, CDR2 SMNVEV, per germline (reference sequence). This CDR3 comprises 11 residues. The CDR3 DNA sequence: TGTGCCAGCAGCTCCCCAATGAAACAGTTCTTC. Translation: CASSSPMKQFF.

This chain connects TRBV18 to TRBJ2-1; 10 nucleotides match TRBD1. Germline V CDR1 and CDR2: KGHSH, LQKENI. V lost 2 bases, J lost 7 bases, and 5 bases stayed unmatched. The CDR3 covers 15 residues. The CDR3 region has the DNA TGTGCCAGCTCACCAGGGACAGGGGAGAGGAATGAGCAGTTCTTC. Protein: CASSPGTGERNEQFF.

This clonotype was seen a handful of times. V usage is TRBV7-9 and J usage is TRBJ2-1; D is ambiguous. This CDR3 spans 13 amino acids. CDR1 SEHNR and CDR2 FQNEAQ come from the germline V gene (reference sequence). The V and J ends lost 6 bases and 5 bases respectively, with 11 bases between them. The CDR3 region has the DNA TGTGCCAGCAGTCTTAATCGAGACAATGAGCAGTTCTTC. Amino acid sequence: CASSLNRDNEQFF.

The rearrangement uses TRBV11-2 and TRBJ2-1; no clear D gene. CDR3 length: 18 residues. V dropped 1 base and J dropped 0 bases, with 16 bases sitting between them. Germline-derived CDR1 and CDR2 are SGHAT and FQNNGV. The CDR3 is CASSLGVGKLPSYNEQFF. The CDR3 DNA sequence: TGTGCCAGCAGCTTAGGGGTGGGAAAGTTACCCTCCTACAATGAGCAGTTCTTC.

This chain connects TRBV11-2 to TRBJ1-5; 7 bases agree with TRBD1. Germline V lookup: CDR1 SGHAT, CDR2 FQNNGV. CDR3 length: 15 residues. V shed 5 bases and J 2 bases; nucleotides not matched to a gene: 6. As DNA, the CDR3 is TGTGCCAGCAGCCCCAACAGGGGTGGCAATCAGCCCCAGCATTTT. Amino acid sequence: CASSPNRGGNQPQHF.